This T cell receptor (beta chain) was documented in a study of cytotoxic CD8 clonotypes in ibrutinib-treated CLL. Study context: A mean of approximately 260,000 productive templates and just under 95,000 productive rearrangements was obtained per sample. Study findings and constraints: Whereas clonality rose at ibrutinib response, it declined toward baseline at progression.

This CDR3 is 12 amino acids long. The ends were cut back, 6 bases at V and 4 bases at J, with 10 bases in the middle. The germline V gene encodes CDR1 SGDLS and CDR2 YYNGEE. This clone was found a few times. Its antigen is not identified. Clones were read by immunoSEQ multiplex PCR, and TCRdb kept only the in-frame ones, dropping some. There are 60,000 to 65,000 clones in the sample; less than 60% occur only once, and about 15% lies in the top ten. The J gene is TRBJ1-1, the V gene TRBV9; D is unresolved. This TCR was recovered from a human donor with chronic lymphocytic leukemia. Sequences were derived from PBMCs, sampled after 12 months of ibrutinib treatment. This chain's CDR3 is CASNPSGTEAFF. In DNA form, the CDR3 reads TGTGCCAGCAACCCGAGCGGCACTGAAGCTTTCTTT.